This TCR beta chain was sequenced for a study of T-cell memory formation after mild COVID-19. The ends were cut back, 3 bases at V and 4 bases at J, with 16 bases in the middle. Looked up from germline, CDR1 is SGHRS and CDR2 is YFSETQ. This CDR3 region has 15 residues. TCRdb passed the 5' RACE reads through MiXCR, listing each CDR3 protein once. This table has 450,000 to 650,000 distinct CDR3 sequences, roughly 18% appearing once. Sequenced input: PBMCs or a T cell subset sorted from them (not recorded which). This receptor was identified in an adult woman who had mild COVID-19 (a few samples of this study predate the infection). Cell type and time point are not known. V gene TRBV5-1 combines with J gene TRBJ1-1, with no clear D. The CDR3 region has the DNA TGCGCCAGCAGCTCCGCCACATCGGGGAGCACTGAAGCTTTCTTT. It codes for CASSSATSGSTEAFF.